This T cell receptor beta chain emerged from a study of T cell responses to AZD1222 COVID-19 vaccine. Trimming removed 4 bases from V and 5 bases from J; junction bases left unmatched: 7. CDR3 length: 15 amino acids. Germline loops: CDR1 SGHTA, CDR2 FQGNSA. The data were produced by immunoSEQ multiplex PCR, yet TCRdb's version contains in-frame clones alone and is incomplete. The data contain about 120,000 clones, roughly 90% of them singletons. The sequence was collected from an adult in good health. The chain joins TRBV7-2 to TRBJ1-4; 7 bases fit TRBD1. Sample: peripheral blood, taken on day 0 of AZD1222 vaccination. The CDR3 DNA sequence: TGTGCCAGCAGCTCCCAGACAGGGTGGAATGAAAAACTGTTTTTT. Protein: CASSSQTGWNEKLFF.